Listed below are T cell receptor beta chains from one sample, sequenced in a study of identifying expanded T cells in peripheral blood. Data came from immunoSEQ multiplex PCR; TCRdb stores just in-frame clones and leaves some out. The data contain 70,000 to 100,000 clones, approximately 86% of them singletons. The sequenced material came from blood. These TCRs come from a person aged 18 to 75 in good health. The CDR3 runs from the conserved cysteine through the conserved F or W. A D gene is named only where the DNA matches it firmly. Part of the rows lack a size; the others show once, few, many or a class for expanded clones.

10,NA,TRBJ1-1,NA,TRBV20-1,CSASVLEAFF,TGCAGTGCTAGTGTCTTAGAAGCTTTCTTT
15,TRBD1,TRBJ2-7,NA,TRBV5-5,CASSPWGQPSYEQYF,TGTGCCAGCAGCCCGTGGGGACAGCCTTCCTACGAGCAGTACTTC
13,NA,TRBJ1-1,NA,TRBV28,CASSLSGATEAFF,TGTGCCAGCAGTTTATCAGGGGCCACTGAAGCTTTCTTT
17,TRBD1,TRBJ1-2,NA,TRBV5-1,CASSFSPGDSPNYGYTF,TGCGCCAGCAGCTTTAGTCCCGGGGACAGCCCTAACTATGGCTACACCTTC
13,NA,TRBJ1-4,NA,TRBV6-1,CASSGGPLGYLFF,TGTGCCAGCAGTGGCGGACCTCTTGGGTATCTGTTTTTT
13,NA,TRBJ2-2,NA,TRBV27,CASSFKDTGELFF,TGTGCCAGCAGTTTCAAGGACACCGGGGAGCTGTTTTTT
13,NA,TRBJ1-2,few,TRBV12-5,CASGLSSEYGYTF,TGTGCTAGTGGTTTGTCGTCGGAATATGGCTACACCTTC
12,NA,TRBJ1-4,once,TRBV19,CASSHSREKLFF,TGTGCCAGTAGCCACAGTAGGGAAAAACTGTTTTTT
13,NA,TRBJ1-5,few,TRBV11-2,CASSSQSRAPQHF,TGTGCCAGCAGCTCCCAATCCAGGGCGCCCCAGCATTTT
10,NA,TRBJ1-3,NA,TRBV11-2,CASSLTTIYF,TGTGCCAGCAGCCTAACCACCATATATTTT